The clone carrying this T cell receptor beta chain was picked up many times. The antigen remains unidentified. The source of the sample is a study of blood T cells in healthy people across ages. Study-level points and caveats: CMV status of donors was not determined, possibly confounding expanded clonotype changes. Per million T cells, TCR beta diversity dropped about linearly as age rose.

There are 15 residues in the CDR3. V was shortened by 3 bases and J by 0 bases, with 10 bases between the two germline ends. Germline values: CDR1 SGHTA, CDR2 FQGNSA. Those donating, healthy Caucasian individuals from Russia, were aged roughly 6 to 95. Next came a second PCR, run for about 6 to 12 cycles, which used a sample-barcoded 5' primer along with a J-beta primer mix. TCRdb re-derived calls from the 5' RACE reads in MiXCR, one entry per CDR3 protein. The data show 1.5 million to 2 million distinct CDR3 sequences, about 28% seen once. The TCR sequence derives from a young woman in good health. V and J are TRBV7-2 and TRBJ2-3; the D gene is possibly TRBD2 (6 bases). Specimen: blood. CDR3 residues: CASSFRRESTDTQYF. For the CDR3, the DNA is TGTGCCAGCAGCTTTAGGCGGGAAAGCACAGATACGCAGTATTTT.